A selection of T cell receptor beta chains follows, all from one sample in a study of blood T cell repertoires in COVID-19. Libraries were prepared by immunoSEQ multiplex PCR; TCRdb keeps only in-frame clonotypes and omits some of them. Of a few hundred thousand clones listed, approximately 89% were seen once; the top ten hold approximately 1.5%. Sequenced sample: PBMCs or T cells enriched from blood (not recorded which). The receptors originated from a woman aged 30 to 39 who had recovered from COVID-19. The CDR3 runs from the conserved cysteine through the conserved F or W. A D gene is named only where the DNA matches it firmly. Part of the rows lack a size; the others show once, few, many or a class for expanded clones.

CDR3 DNA: TGTGCCAGCAGCGCCCGCGGGGGGGGAAATGAAAAACTGTTTTTT; CDR3 protein: CASSARGGGNEKLFF; J gene: TRBJ1-4; clone size: .; D gene: .; V gene: TRBV5-4
CDR3 DNA: TGCGCCAGCAGCTTGGATGGACAGGGAACTAATGAAAAACTGTTTTTT; CDR3 protein: CASSLDGQGTNEKLFF; J gene: TRBJ1-4; clone size: .; D gene: TRBD1; V gene: TRBV5-1
CDR3 DNA: TGTGCCACGAGCCGGGACATAAACACTGAAGCTTTCTTT; CDR3 protein: CATSRDINTEAFF; J gene: TRBJ1-1; clone size: .; D gene: .; V gene: TRBV19
CDR3 DNA: TGTGCCAGCAGTGAGACAGTAACTGAAGCTTTCTTT; CDR3 protein: CASSETVTEAFF; J gene: TRBJ1-1; clone size: .; D gene: .; V gene: TRBV6-1
CDR3 DNA: TGTGCCAGCAGCCGCAACGACATTGATGGCTACACCTTC; CDR3 protein: CASSRNDIDGYTF; J gene: TRBJ1-2; clone size: .; D gene: .; V gene: TRBV7-9
CDR3 DNA: TGTGCCAGCAGCGCCCGGGACTCGGCGAACACCGGGGAGCTGTTTTTT; CDR3 protein: CASSARDSANTGELFF; J gene: TRBJ2-2; clone size: .; D gene: .; V gene: TRBV9
CDR3 DNA: TGCGCCAGCAGTGAGACGGGGACAGGTTCATTCCCAGATACGCAGTATTTT; CDR3 protein: CASSETGTGSFPDTQYF; J gene: TRBJ2-3; clone size: .; D gene: TRBD1; V gene: TRBV10-2
CDR3 DNA: TGTGCCAGCAGCCAAGCGGGACAGCCTGTAGAAGCTTTCTTT; CDR3 protein: CASSQAGQPVEAFF; J gene: TRBJ1-1; clone size: .; D gene: TRBD1; V gene: TRBV3-1/TRBV3-2
CDR3 DNA: TGTGCCAGCAGTTTTGGGGGGGCGCGGAACACTGAAGCTTTCTTT; CDR3 protein: CASSFGGARNTEAFF; J gene: TRBJ1-1; clone size: few; D gene: .; V gene: TRBV28
CDR3 DNA: TGTGCCAGCAGTCCTAGAAGGGAGCAGCCCCAGCATTTT; CDR3 protein: CASSPRREQPQHF; J gene: TRBJ1-5; clone size: .; D gene: .; V gene: TRBV27
CDR3 DNA: TGCGCCAGCAGCCAAGAGGTGGGACTAGAGACCGGCGAGCAGTACTTC; CDR3 protein: CASSQEVGLETGEQYF; J gene: TRBJ2-7; clone size: .; D gene: TRBD2; V gene: TRBV4-3
CDR3 DNA: TGTGCCAGCAGGATCTGGGCCGAAGTTGAAGCTTTCTTT; CDR3 protein: CASRIWAEVEAFF; J gene: TRBJ1-1; clone size: .; D gene: .; V gene: TRBV28
CDR3 DNA: TGTGCCAGCTCGGGAGCTCGTCAAGAGACCCAGTACTTC; CDR3 protein: CASSGARQETQYF; J gene: TRBJ2-5; clone size: .; D gene: .; V gene: TRBV18
CDR3 DNA: TGTGCCATCAGTGCAGGGGGATCGGACTATGGCTACACCTTC; CDR3 protein: CAISAGGSDYGYTF; J gene: TRBJ1-2; clone size: .; D gene: TRBD1; V gene: TRBV10-3
CDR3 DNA: TGTGCCATCAGTGTCCCGACAGGACCTAGCTCCTACGAGCAGTACTTC; CDR3 protein: CAISVPTGPSSYEQYF; J gene: TRBJ2-7; clone size: .; D gene: .; V gene: TRBV10-3
CDR3 DNA: TGCAGTGCTAGAGGACAGGGGGGCTACACCTTC; CDR3 protein: CSARGQGGYTF; J gene: TRBJ1-2; clone size: .; D gene: TRBD1; V gene: TRBV20-1
CDR3 DNA: TGTGCTAGTGGTTTGGGCGGGATAACAACCTACGAGCAGTACTTC; CDR3 protein: CASGLGGITTYEQYF; J gene: TRBJ2-7; clone size: once; D gene: .; V gene: TRBV12-5
CDR3 DNA: TGTGCCAGCAGCCCCCGACCGGGACATTATAATTCACCCCTCCACTTT; CDR3 protein: CASSPRPGHYNSPLHF; J gene: TRBJ1-6; clone size: .; D gene: .; V gene: TRBV5-4
CDR3 DNA: TGTGCCAGCAGCTTCTCCCCTACCTCAGATACGCAGTATTTT; CDR3 protein: CASSFSPTSDTQYF; J gene: TRBJ2-3; clone size: once; D gene: .; V gene: TRBV7-9
CDR3 DNA: TGTGCCAGCAGTGAATTTCGGAGACAGGGGGCCGGCTCACCCCTCCACTTT; CDR3 protein: CASSEFRRQGAGSPLHF; J gene: TRBJ1-6; clone size: .; D gene: TRBD1; V gene: TRBV6-1
CDR3 DNA: TGCGCCAGCAGCACTGACCTACAGGGGAGGAATGGCTACACCTTC; CDR3 protein: CASSTDLQGRNGYTF; J gene: TRBJ1-2; clone size: .; D gene: TRBD1; V gene: TRBV5-1
CDR3 DNA: TGCGCCAGCAGCCCGACCGGGACAGGCGTCATGAACACTGAAGCTTTCTTT; CDR3 protein: CASSPTGTGVMNTEAFF; J gene: TRBJ1-1; clone size: .; D gene: TRBD1; V gene: TRBV4-1
CDR3 DNA: TGTGCTAGCAGCTTAGCAGAAACAGGCATCGCGAACACCGGGGAGCTGTTTTTT; CDR3 protein: CASSLAETGIANTGELFF; J gene: TRBJ2-2; clone size: few; D gene: .; V gene: TRBV7-7
CDR3 DNA: TGTGCCAGCCAGGCGATGGGACAGCTTATGAACACTGAAGCTTTCTTT; CDR3 protein: CASQAMGQLMNTEAFF; J gene: TRBJ1-1; clone size: .; D gene: TRBD1; V gene: TRBV5-4
CDR3 DNA: TGTGCCAGTAGTTCTCCGACAGGGGGCTATGGCTACACCTTC; CDR3 protein: CASSSPTGGYGYTF; J gene: TRBJ1-2; clone size: .; D gene: TRBD1; V gene: TRBV19
CDR3 DNA: TGCGCCAGCAGCTTGTCGTTCGGCAGGGGGCTCGGTGGCTACACCTTC; CDR3 protein: CASSLSFGRGLGGYTF; J gene: TRBJ1-2; clone size: .; D gene: TRBD1; V gene: TRBV5-1
CDR3 DNA: TGTGCCAGTAGTAATACGAGAGGGGTCCGTAAGGGACAAGAAGCTTTCTTT; CDR3 protein: CASSNTRGVRKGQEAFF; J gene: TRBJ1-1; clone size: .; D gene: .; V gene: TRBV19
CDR3 DNA: TGCGCCAGCAGCTTCGACAGTGTCTCCTACGAGCAGTACTTC; CDR3 protein: CASSFDSVSYEQYF; J gene: TRBJ2-7; clone size: .; D gene: .; V gene: TRBV5-1
CDR3 DNA: TGTGCCACTTCGCCCGGGACAGGGATTGGTGGCTACACCTTC; CDR3 protein: CATSPGTGIGGYTF; J gene: TRBJ1-2; clone size: .; D gene: TRBD1; V gene: TRBV19
CDR3 DNA: TGTGCCTGGAGTTCAGACAGGGGAGATCAGCCCCAGCATTTT; CDR3 protein: CAWSSDRGDQPQHF; J gene: TRBJ1-5; clone size: .; D gene: TRBD1; V gene: TRBV30
CDR3 DNA: TGTGCCCGGATAATAAAGGGGACAGGGGGTGGCTACACCTTC; CDR3 protein: CARIIKGTGGGYTF; J gene: TRBJ1-2; clone size: .; D gene: TRBD1; V gene: TRBV30
CDR3 DNA: TGTGCCAGCTCACTCCTACTGGAAGAGACCCAGTACTTC; CDR3 protein: CASSLLLEETQYF; J gene: TRBJ2-5; clone size: .; D gene: .; V gene: TRBV18
CDR3 DNA: TGTGCCAGCAGCACAGGGACCAGCAATCAGCCCCAGCATTTT; CDR3 protein: CASSTGTSNQPQHF; J gene: TRBJ1-5; clone size: .; D gene: .; V gene: TRBV7-8
CDR3 DNA: TGTGCCAGCAGGCAGATCGACAGGCGTTCAATGAACACTGAAGCTTTCTTT; CDR3 protein: CASRQIDRRSMNTEAFF; J gene: TRBJ1-1; clone size: .; D gene: .; V gene: TRBV28
CDR3 DNA: TGTGCCAGCAGTTTAAGGTTTCGATCTAGCGGCACAGATACGCAGTATTTT; CDR3 protein: CASSLRFRSSGTDTQYF; J gene: TRBJ2-3; clone size: once; D gene: .; V gene: TRBV27
CDR3 DNA: TGTGCCAGCACCTTATCGGGGGGCGCCTACAATGAGCAGTTCTTC; CDR3 protein: CASTLSGGAYNEQFF; J gene: TRBJ2-1; clone size: .; D gene: .; V gene: TRBV9
CDR3 DNA: TGCGCCAGCATGGGGAGACAGGGGGCGGGGGACACTGAAGCTTTCTTT; CDR3 protein: CASMGRQGAGDTEAFF; J gene: TRBJ1-1; clone size: .; D gene: TRBD1; V gene: TRBV5-1